The present T cell receptor (beta chain) was sequenced within a study of T cell clonotyping in hematopoietic cell transplantation. Turning to the study itself: Recipients' pretransplant samples followed cytoreduction.

V gave up 8 bases and J gave up 6 bases, with 11 bases separating them. Germline V gene data show CDR1 as MNHNS and CDR2 as SASEGT. The CDR3 extends over 12 amino acids. The sample's time point: recipient sample about 28 days before transplant, after cytoreduction. Samples: about 28 days before transplant, then days 30, 100 and 180 after. Overall study results and limits: Few recipient clonotypes overlapped donors; over 95% were de novo at given depth. Higher Inverse Simpson Index values in graft donor and pretransplant recipient predicted broader posttransplant TCR diversity.

With regard to this clone: Its antigen remains unknown.

TCRdb keeps only in-frame clones here, not all; method: immunoSEQ multiplex PCR. Here the sample spans approximately 41,000 clones, around 84% being singletons. This sequence joins TRBV6-1 and TRBJ1-5; no clear D. The source material was peripheral blood mononuclear cells, sampled before stem cell transplant. The receptor was isolated from a man aged 55 to 70 with acute myeloid leukemia. Some clones in this sample may be carry-over from other donors' samples. CDR3 region: CASPEGSQPQHF. As DNA, the CDR3 is TGTGCCAGCCCGGAGGGTAGTCAGCCCCAGCATTTT.